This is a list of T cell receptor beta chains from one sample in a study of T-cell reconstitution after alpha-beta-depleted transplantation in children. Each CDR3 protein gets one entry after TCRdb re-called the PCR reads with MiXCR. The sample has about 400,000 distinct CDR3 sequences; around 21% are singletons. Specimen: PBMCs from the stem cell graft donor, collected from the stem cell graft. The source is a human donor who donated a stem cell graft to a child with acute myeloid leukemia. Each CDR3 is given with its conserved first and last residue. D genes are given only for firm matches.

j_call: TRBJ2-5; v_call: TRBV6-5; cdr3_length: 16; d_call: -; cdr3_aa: CASSYSIRGGQETQYF
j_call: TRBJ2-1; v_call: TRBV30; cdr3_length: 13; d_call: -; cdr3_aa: CAWSLSNELAQFF
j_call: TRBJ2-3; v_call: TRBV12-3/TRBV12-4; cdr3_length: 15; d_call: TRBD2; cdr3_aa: CASSSAGGPTDTQYF
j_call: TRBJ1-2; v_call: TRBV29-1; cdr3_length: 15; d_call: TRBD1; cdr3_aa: CSVGTGSNGIYGYTF
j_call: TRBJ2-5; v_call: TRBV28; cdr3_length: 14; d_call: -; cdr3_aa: CASSLWQGQETQYF
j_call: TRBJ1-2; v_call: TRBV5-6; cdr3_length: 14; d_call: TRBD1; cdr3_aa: CASSFTGGNYGYTF
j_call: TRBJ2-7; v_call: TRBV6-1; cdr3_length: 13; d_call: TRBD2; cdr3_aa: CASSGLAEYEQYF
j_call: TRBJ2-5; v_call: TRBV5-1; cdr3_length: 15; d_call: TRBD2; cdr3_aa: CASSSRGSPEETQYF
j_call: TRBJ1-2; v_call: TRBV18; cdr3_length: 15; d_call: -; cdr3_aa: CASSPPDRGLVGYTF
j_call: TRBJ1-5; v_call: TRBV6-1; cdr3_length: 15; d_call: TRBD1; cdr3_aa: CASSPSGTGYQPQHF
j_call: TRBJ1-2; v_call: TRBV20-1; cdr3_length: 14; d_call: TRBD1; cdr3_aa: CSAIDRGGNYGYTF
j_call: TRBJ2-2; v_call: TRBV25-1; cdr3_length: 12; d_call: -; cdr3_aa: CASSDWGGELFF
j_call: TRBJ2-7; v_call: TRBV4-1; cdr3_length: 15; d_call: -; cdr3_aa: CASSQVVSRVWEQYF
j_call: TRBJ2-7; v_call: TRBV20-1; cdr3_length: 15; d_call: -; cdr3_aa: CSARTSGTQAYEQYF
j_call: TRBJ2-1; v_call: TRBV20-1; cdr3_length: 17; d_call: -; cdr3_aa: CSARVKRGGVPYNEQFF
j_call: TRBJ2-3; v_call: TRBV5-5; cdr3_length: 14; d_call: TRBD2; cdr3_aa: CASSSGLAPDTQYF
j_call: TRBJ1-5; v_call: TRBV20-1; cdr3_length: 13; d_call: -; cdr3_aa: CSATEGGTGPQHF
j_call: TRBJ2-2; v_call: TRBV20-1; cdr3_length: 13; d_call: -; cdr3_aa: CSARDYSSGELFF
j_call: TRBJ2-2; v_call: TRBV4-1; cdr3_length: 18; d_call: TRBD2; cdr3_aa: CASSQDIAGVWNTGELFF
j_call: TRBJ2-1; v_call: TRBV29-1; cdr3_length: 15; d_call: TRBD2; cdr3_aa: CSVTQLAGVGNEQFF
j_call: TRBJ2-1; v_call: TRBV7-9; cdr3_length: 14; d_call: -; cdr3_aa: CASSFRADYNEQFF
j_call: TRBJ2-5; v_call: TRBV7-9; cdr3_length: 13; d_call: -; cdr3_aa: CASSGRGVETQYF
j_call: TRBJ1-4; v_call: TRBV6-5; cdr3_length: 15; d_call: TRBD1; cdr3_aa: CASSYSTGVGEKLFF
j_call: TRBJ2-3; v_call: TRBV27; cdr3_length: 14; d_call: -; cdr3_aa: CASSLEPRGDTQYF
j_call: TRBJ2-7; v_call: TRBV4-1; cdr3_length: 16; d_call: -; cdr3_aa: CASSQDWAGKTYEQYF
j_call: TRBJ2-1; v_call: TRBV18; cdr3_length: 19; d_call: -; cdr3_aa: CASSEGGLAQDYSYNEQFF